What follows are 27 T cell receptor beta chains derived from one specimen sequenced in a study of blood T cell repertoires in COVID-19. The repertoire was sequenced with immunoSEQ multiplex PCR; TCRdb's copy has only in-frame clones and lacks some. The sample has about 430,000 clones, about 90% seen once. The sequencing sample was made of peripheral blood. Receptor source: a man aged 18 to 29 with COVID-19, enrolled during active disease.

This chain connects TRBV11-3 to TRBJ2-7; D possibly corresponds to TRBD2 (5 bases). In germline, CDR1 is SGHNT, CDR2 YENEEA. This CDR3 comprises 15 residues. With 3 bases removed from V and 6 bases from J, the gap between germline ends came to 18 bases. The CDR3 loop is CASSFGGQVKPEQYF. CDR3 bases: TGTGCCAGCAGCTTTGGAGGCCAGGTTAAGCCCGAGCAGTACTTC.

The chain employs TRBV10-3 and TRBJ2-2; D gene unclear. V was shortened by 5 bases and J by 6 bases, with 7 bases between the two germline ends. CDR1 and CDR2 (germline): ENHRY, SYGVKD. The CDR3 is made up of 12 amino acids. CDR3 region: CAISPEAGELFF. DNA of the CDR3: TGTGCCATCAGTCCTGAGGCCGGGGAGCTGTTTTTT.

J is TRBJ2-3 and V is TRBV11-2; D gene ambiguous. The length of the CDR3 is 12 residues. Germline V lookup: CDR1 SGHAT, CDR2 FQNNGV. V was shortened by 5 bases and J by 0 bases, with 3 bases between the two germline ends. The DNA of the CDR3 is TGTGCCAGCAGCCGGAGCACAGATACGCAGTATTTT. Protein sequence: CASSRSTDTQYF.

This chain links TRBV6-5 with TRBJ2-5; TRBD2 aligns across 10 bases. The CDR3 has 12 residues. The trim removed 7 bases at V and 5 bases at J, leaving 1 base unmatched. Per germline, CDR1 MNHEY and CDR2 SVGAGI. The CDR3 is CASKGLAETQYF. The DNA of the CDR3 is TGTGCCAGCAAGGGACTAGCGGAGACCCAGTACTTC.

This clone was seen a handful of times. The CDR3 DNA is TGTGCCAGCAGCGGGGACTATAGGTACAATGAGCAGTTCTTC. Amino acid sequence: CASSGDYRYNEQFF. The V call is TRBV5-6, the J call TRBJ2-1; 7 bases are a match to TRBD2. Germline-derived CDR1 and CDR2 are SGHDT and YYEEEE. The CDR3 totals 14 residues. J gave up 4 bases and V 4 bases, and 5 bases lay outside the gene matches.

J is TRBJ2-1 and V is TRBV5-1, with 10 bases that match TRBD1. Germline-derived CDR1 and CDR2 are SGHRS and YFSETQ. The J segment lost 5 bases and the V segment lost 6 bases, leaving 5 bases of the junction unmatched. There are 14 residues in the CDR3. CDR3 nucleotide sequence: TGCGCCAGCAACCTAGGGACAGGGGACAATGAGCAGTTCTTC. The encoded protein is CASNLGTGDNEQFF. The full variable domain, in which reference TRBV5-1 and TRBJ2-1 provide the parts outside the CDR3, is KAGVTQTPRYLIKTRGQQVTLSCSPISGHRSVSWYQQTPGQGLQFLFEYFSETQRNKGNFPGRFSGRQFSNSRSEMNVSTLELGDSALYLCASNLGTGDNEQFFGPGTRLTVL.

The genes are TRBV9 and TRBJ2-6; 7 bases line up with TRBD1. CDR1 and CDR2 (germline): SGDLS, YYNGEE. V trimming: 3 bases; J trimming: 4 bases; junction bases outside the gene matches: 4. This CDR3 is 15 amino acids long. The CDR3 loop reads CASSAPGQGANVLTF. The CDR3 DNA reads TGTGCCAGCAGCGCCCCGGGACAGGGGGCCAACGTCCTGACTTTC.

The V call is TRBV2, the J call TRBJ1-2; TRBD1 agrees at 7 bases. Trimming at V came to 6 bases and at J to 4 bases, leaving 11 bases not matched to a gene. CDR1 and CDR2 (germline): SNHLY, FYNNEI. The CDR3 sequence is 15 residues long. The CDR3 sequence is CASSLVPTGLYGYTF. CDR3 coding DNA: TGTGCCAGCAGCCTGGTCCCGACAGGGCTCTATGGCTACACCTTC.

This rearrangement joins TRBV12-5 to TRBJ2-7; 7 nucleotides match TRBD1. Germline V gene lookup returns CDR1 LGHNT and CDR2 FRNRAP. This CDR3 is built from 15 residues. The trim removed 6 bases at V and 0 bases at J, leaving 8 bases unmatched. The CDR3 spells CASGPTDRASYEQYF. The CDR3 coding sequence is TGTGCTAGTGGCCCAACCGACAGGGCCTCCTACGAGCAGTACTTC.

V is TRBV5-1 and J is TRBJ2-1, with D possibly TRBD1 on 5 matching bases. The length of the CDR3 is 15 residues. Germline CDR1 and CDR2: SGHRS and YFSETQ. V lost 0 bases and J lost 8, with 15 bases in between. CDR3 DNA: TGCGCCAGCAGCTTGGCCAGGGCGGTAGTCGATGAGCAGTTCTTC. This translates into CASSLARAVVDEQFF.

The chain couples TRBV5-1 to TRBJ2-7, with unresolved D. Germline CDR1 SGHRS, CDR2 YFSETQ. CDR3 length: 15 amino acids. The V end lost 0 bases, the J end lost 6 bases, and 16 bases lay between the germline ends. CDR3 protein: CASSLGKHSIGEQYF. The CDR3 nucleotides read TGCGCCAGCAGCTTGGGAAAGCACAGCATCGGCGAGCAGTACTTC.

The rearrangement joins TRBV7-2 to TRBJ2-2; D may be TRBD1 (6 bases). Germline V gene sequence: CDR1 SGHTA, CDR2 FQGNSA. This CDR3 region has 15 residues. Trimming left V 5 bases short and J 1 base short, with 11 bases between. The CDR3 region has the DNA TGTGCCAGCAGCATAGGACAGTGGAACACCGGGGAGCTGTTTTTT. This gives the protein CASSIGQWNTGELFF.

This rearrangement joins TRBV3-1 (or the pseudogene TRBV3-2) to TRBJ2-3; D remains ambiguous. The V end lost 4 bases, the J end lost 3 bases, and 11 bases lay between the germline ends. The germline gives CDR1 LGHDT, CDR2 YNNKEL (reference sequence). CDR3 length equals 14 residues. The CDR3 is CASSPTVKTDTQYF. The DNA of the CDR3 is TGTGCCAGCAGCCCTACGGTTAAGACAGATACGCAGTATTTT.

The gene calls are TRBV11-3 and TRBJ2-7; D ambiguous. V lost 4 bases and J 4 bases, leaving 8 bases between the germline ends. CDR3 length: 12 residues. From germline, CDR1 is SGHNT and CDR2 YENEEA. The CDR3 is CASSSRIYEQYF. Written as DNA, the CDR3 is TGTGCCAGCAGCTCTAGAATTTACGAGCAGTACTTC.

The table lists this clone with a few counts. V usage is TRBV12-3 or TRBV12-4 and J usage is TRBJ2-1, with D perhaps TRBD2 (5 bases). The V end was cut by 3 bases, the J end by 10 bases, with 13 bases between. The CDR3 is made up of 13 amino acids. The CDR3 nucleotides read TGTGCCAGCAGTTTGAGGGTATGGGAGGAGCAGTTCTTC. Its protein is CASSLRVWEEQFF.

The CDR3 DNA follows: TGTGCCAGCAGCCTAAGTCAAGGGGCGAGCTCCTATAATTCACCCCTCCACTTT. Its protein is CASSLSQGASSYNSPLHF. The chain is built from TRBV7-9 and TRBJ1-6, with D maybe TRBD1 (5 bases). CDR1 is SEHNR and CDR2 is FQNEAQ in the germline V gene (reference sequence). Between the trimmed V and J ends, which lost 5 bases and 0 bases, there was a span of 17 bases. This CDR3 is 18 amino acids long.

The V call is TRBV27, the J call TRBJ2-3; D possibly corresponds to TRBD2 (7 bases). Trimming took off 2 bases at V and 2 bases at J, with 8 bases between the two ends. The CDR3 is made up of 14 amino acids. Per the germline V gene, CDR1 is MNHEY and CDR2 is SMNVEV (reference sequence). The CDR3 sequence is CASSLAGATDTQYF. In DNA form, the CDR3 reads TGTGCCAGCAGTTTAGCGGGGGCCACAGATACGCAGTATTTT.

The chain links TRBV7-8 to TRBJ2-1, with D maybe TRBD1 (6 bases). Germline values: CDR1 SGHVS, CDR2 FQNEAQ. This CDR3 is built from 15 residues. The ends were cut back, 1 base at V and 1 base at J, with 8 bases in the middle. The CDR3 DNA is TGTGCCAGCAGCTTAGACAGGGTTTCCTACAATGAGCAGTTCTTC. Protein sequence: CASSLDRVSYNEQFF.

The chain has TRBV7-9 and TRBJ1-5; D uncertain. The CDR3 totals 14 residues. Germline CDR1 reads SEHNR; CDR2 reads FQNEAQ (reference sequence). V was clipped by 1 base and J by 4 bases, with 8 bases between them. This CDR3 reads CASSLGSGNQPQHF. Written as DNA, the CDR3 is TGTGCCAGCAGCTTAGGTTCAGGAAATCAGCCCCAGCATTTT.

This clone was counted only a few times. The rearrangement uses TRBV7-9 and TRBJ1-5; 7 nucleotides line up with TRBD1. CDR3 length: 13 amino acids. V dropped 5 bases and J dropped 2; count of bases not matched to a gene: 0. CDR1 is SEHNR, CDR2 FQNEAQ, per germline (reference sequence). In DNA, the CDR3 is TGTGCCAGCAGCACAGGGGGCAATCAGCCCCAGCATTTT. Amino acids: CASSTGGNQPQHF.

The V and J genes are TRBV5-4 and TRBJ1-1, with 9 bases lining up with TRBD1. Germline CDR1 reads SGHNT; CDR2 reads YYREEE (reference sequence). V lost 4 bases, J lost 1 base, and 8 bases stayed unmatched. This CDR3 has 16 residues. CDR3: CASSRRTGVRNTEAFF. The CDR3 DNA sequence: TGTGCCAGCAGCCGCCGGACAGGGGTAAGGAACACTGAAGCTTTCTTT.

This clone was observed a handful of times. This chain uses TRBV5-4 with TRBJ1-2; 8 nucleotides agree with TRBD1. Germline V gene lookup returns CDR1 SGHNT and CDR2 YYREEE (reference sequence). The CDR3 runs 15 residues. With 3 bases clipped from V and 0 bases from J, the junction kept 4 bases outside the gene matches. The CDR3 DNA sequence: TGTGCCAGCAGCTCGTCGGGACAGGCTAACTATGGCTACACCTTC. Its protein product is CASSSSGQANYGYTF.

The V call is TRBV28, the J call TRBJ2-7; TRBD1 is a possible D gene (6 bases). V dropped 3 bases and J dropped 0 bases, with 21 bases sitting between them. The CDR3 is 18 amino acids. Per the germline V gene, CDR1 is MDHEN and CDR2 is SYDVKM. CDR3 in amino acids: CASSFRSSWSGDSYEQYF. CDR3 bases: TGTGCCAGCAGTTTTCGATCTTCCTGGTCAGGGGACTCCTACGAGCAGTACTTC.

The chain has TRBV6-5 and TRBJ1-6; no clear D gene. The CDR3 has 14 residues. Germline loops: CDR1 MNHEY, CDR2 SVGAGI. Trimming removed 7 bases from V and 6 bases from J, with 13 bases in between. CDR3 region: CASNPPDFNSPLHF. CDR3 nucleotides: TGTGCCAGCAACCCCCCGGACTTTAATTCACCCCTCCACTTT.

The chain links TRBV5-1 to TRBJ2-1; 12 nucleotides match TRBD1. This CDR3 comprises 16 residues. Per the germline V gene, CDR1 is SGHRS and CDR2 is YFSETQ. The V and J ends lost 0 bases and 8 bases, in that order; junction bases with no gene match: 6. CDR3 loop: CASSLVQGTGGHEQFF. CDR3 DNA: TGCGCCAGCAGCTTGGTTCAGGGGACAGGGGGCCATGAGCAGTTCTTC.

This chain connects TRBV19 to TRBJ2-1; 8 positions agree with TRBD2. J gave up 7 bases and V 2 bases, and 10 bases lay outside the gene matches. Germline V lookup: CDR1 LNHDA, CDR2 SQIVND (reference sequence). This CDR3 has 16 amino acids. The chain's CDR3 is CASSINVAGGGNEQFF. CDR3 nucleotides: TGTGCCAGTAGTATAAATGTTGCGGGGGGTGGAAATGAGCAGTTCTTC.

The CDR3 nucleotides read TGTGCCATCAGTGCGAGAGCCGATCGCTACGAGCAGTACTTC. It yields the protein CAISARADRYEQYF. V gene TRBV10-3 combines with J gene TRBJ2-7; D ambiguous. The CDR3 is 14 residues long. In germline, CDR1 is ENHRY, CDR2 SYGVKD. V lost 4 bases and J lost 3, with 13 bases in between.